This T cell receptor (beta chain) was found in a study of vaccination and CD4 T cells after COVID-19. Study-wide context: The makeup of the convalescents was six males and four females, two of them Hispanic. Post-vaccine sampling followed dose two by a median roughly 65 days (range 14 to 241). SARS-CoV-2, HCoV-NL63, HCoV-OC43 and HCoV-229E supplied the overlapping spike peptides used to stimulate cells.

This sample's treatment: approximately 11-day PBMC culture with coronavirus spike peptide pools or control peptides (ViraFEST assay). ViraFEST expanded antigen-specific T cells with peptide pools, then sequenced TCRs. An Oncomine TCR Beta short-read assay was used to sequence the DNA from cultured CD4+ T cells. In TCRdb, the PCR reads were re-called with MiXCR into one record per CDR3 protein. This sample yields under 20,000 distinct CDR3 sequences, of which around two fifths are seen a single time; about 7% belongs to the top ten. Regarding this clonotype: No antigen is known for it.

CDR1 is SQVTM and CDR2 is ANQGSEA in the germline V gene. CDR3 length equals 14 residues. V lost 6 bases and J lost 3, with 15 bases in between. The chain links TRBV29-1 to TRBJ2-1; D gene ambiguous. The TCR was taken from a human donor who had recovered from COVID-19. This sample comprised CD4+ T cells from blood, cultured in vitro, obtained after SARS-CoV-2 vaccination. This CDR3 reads CSVDGVYNYNEQFF. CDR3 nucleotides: TGCAGCGTGGATGGCGTCTACAACTACAATGAGCAGTTCTTC.